This T cell receptor beta chain was captured in a study of T-cell reconstitution after alpha-beta-depleted transplantation in children. The V gene lost 5 bases and the J gene lost 0 bases, with 11 bases spanning the gap. Germline V gene lookup returns CDR1 SGHRS and CDR2 YFSETQ. There are 15 residues in the CDR3. The library targeted TCRbeta and was prepared with unique molecular identifiers. Each CDR3 protein gets one entry after TCRdb re-called the PCR reads with MiXCR. The sample includes more than 85,000 distinct CDR3 sequences, 10% of them seen just once. The chain recombines TRBV5-1 with TRBJ2-2; D might be TRBD2 (5 bases). The input for sequencing was PBMCs from the stem cell graft donor, taken from the stem cell graft. The TCR sequence derives from a human donor who donated a stem cell graft to a child with acute lymphoblastic leukemia. Written as DNA, the CDR3 is TGCGCCAGCAGGGCAGGACTCACGAACACCGGGGAGCTGTTTTTT. Translation gives CASRAGLTNTGELFF.